This T cell receptor beta chain originates from a study of blood T cell repertoires in COVID-19. Across the study: T cells, B-cell-depleted T cells, or PBMCs provided the cDNA or gDNA that served as material.

With 6 bases clipped from V and 3 bases from J, the junction kept 2 bases outside the gene matches. Per the germline V gene, CDR1 is SNHLY and CDR2 is FYNNEI. The CDR3 runs to 14 residues. All enrollees were about 18 to 89 years old and from roughly 22 US areas. In the authors' workflow: The authors estimated nucleated cell counts from reference gene primer amplification. Sequenced by immunoSEQ multiplex PCR; TCRdb stores in-frame clones only, minus some. V and J calls and clone size are as listed in that table; D and trimming were resolved from the DNA. The sample comprises 250,000 or so clones, 70% to 90% of which are singletons, and under 7% rests with the top ten.

The sequence derives from a woman in her fifties or sixties who had been exposed to COVID-19. The material sequenced was PBMCs or T cells enriched from blood (not recorded which). The chain has TRBV2 and TRBJ1-4; 9 nucleotides match TRBD1. The CDR3 sequence is CASSRDRANEKLFF. Here the CDR3 DNA reads TGTGCCAGCAGCCGGGACAGGGCTAATGAAAAACTGTTTTTT. Full variable domain (rest looked up from reference TRBV2 and TRBJ1-4): EPEVTQTPSHQVTQMGQEVILRCVPISNHLYFYWYRQILGQKVEFLVSFYNNEISEKSEIFDDQFSVERPDGSNFTLKIRSTKLEDSAMYFCASSRDRANEKLFFGSGTQLSVL.